A selection of T cell receptor beta chains follows, all from one sample in a study of early T cells in non-severe SARS-CoV-2 infection. TCRdb re-called the 5' RACE reads with MiXCR, one entry per CDR3 protein. The sample contains just over 60,000 distinct CDR3 sequences, almost 9.5% of which appear only once. Source material: whole blood. These receptor sequences come from an adult who was a healthcare worker with PCR-confirmed SARS-CoV-2 infection or an uninfected control (not recorded which). The CDR3 runs from the conserved cysteine through the conserved F or W. A D gene is named only where the DNA matches it firmly. Clone size appears in some rows only: once, few, many, or a class for an expanded clone.

TRBJ2-1	TRBV6-6	TRBD2	.	TGTGCCAGCACCTACCCCGGACTAGCGCAGGACAATGAGCAGTTCTTC	CASTYPGLAQDNEQFF
TRBJ2-5	TRBV18	TRBD2	many	TGTGCCAGCTCACCACTAGCGGGGGTGAAGGAGACCCAGTACTTC	CASSPLAGVKETQYF
TRBJ1-1	TRBV6-6	.	.	TGTGCCAGCAGTCCCCTCTGGGGGGGACGGACTGAAGCTTTCTTT	CASSPLWGGRTEAFF
TRBJ2-1	TRBV6-1	.	.	TGTGCCAGCAGTGCTCGGGGTCTTTACAATGAGCAGTTCTTC	CASSARGLYNEQFF
TRBJ2-3	TRBV30	.	few	TGTGCCTGGAGTGTAACCTCCGGAACGCAGTATTTT	CAWSVTSGTQYF
TRBJ2-4	TRBV5-6	.	many	TGTGCCAGCAGCTCGTTAAGCTTAGCCAAAAACATTCAGTACTTC	CASSSLSLAKNIQYF
TRBJ2-2	TRBV20-1	.	few	TGCAGTGCTAGGACCAAGGGGCAGGTCGGGGAGCTGTTTTTT	CSARTKGQVGELFF
TRBJ2-4	TRBV12-3/TRBV12-4	.	few	TGTGCCAGCAGTTCAAGGCAGGGGGGAGCCAAAAACATTCAGTACTTC	CASSSRQGGAKNIQYF
TRBJ1-6	TRBV7-2	.	.	TGTGCCAGCAGCCAGGGGTTGGTGGTTTCACCCCTCCACTTT	CASSQGLVVSPLHF
TRBJ2-2	TRBV6-1	TRBD2	many	TGTGCCAGCGGGCGAATTACACGGGGGGTGTTCGGGGAGCTGTTTTTT	CASGRITRGVFGELFF
TRBJ2-6	TRBV12-3/TRBV12-4	.	few	TGTGCCAGCACCTATGCAGGGGATAGCTCTGGGGCCAACGTCCTGACTTTC	CASTYAGDSSGANVLTF
TRBJ1-1	TRBV4-2	.	few	TGTGCCAGCAGCCAAGTGACTCGCATGAACACTGAAGCTTTCTTT	CASSQVTRMNTEAFF
TRBJ2-6	TRBV7-3	.	few	TGTGCCAGCAGCTTCCTCAGGTCTGGGGCCAACGTCCTGACTTTC	CASSFLRSGANVLTF
TRBJ2-1	TRBV20-1	.	many	TGCAGTGCTAGATATGGGGAGGACTACAATGAGCAGTTCTTC	CSARYGEDYNEQFF
TRBJ1-4	TRBV10-3	TRBD1	many	TGTGCCATCAGTGATAAGGGGGCAGCAACTAATGAAAAACTGTTTTTT	CAISDKGAATNEKLFF
TRBJ2-3	TRBV12-3/TRBV12-4	TRBD2	few	TGTGCCAGCACCCCGGGACTAGTAACAGATACGCAGTATTTT	CASTPGLVTDTQYF
TRBJ2-3	TRBV6-5	TRBD2	few	TGTGCCAGCAGCCAACCCCAGAGAGCGGGGGAGAACACAGATACGCAGTATTTT	CASSQPQRAGENTDTQYF
TRBJ2-6	TRBV6-5	TRBD1	.	TGTGCCAGTAAGACAGGGGGCTCTGGGGCCAACGTCCTGACTTTC	CASKTGGSGANVLTF
TRBJ2-2	TRBV2	.	few	TGTGCCAGCGGTACGGGTTTTAACGGGGAGCTGTTTTTT	CASGTGFNGELFF
TRBJ1-2	TRBV2	.	.	TGTGCCAGCACCCCAGGCGAAACTGGGGGCTACACCTTC	CASTPGETGGYTF
TRBJ1-3	TRBV5-1	.	.	TGCGCCAGCCGACCCGAGACTGGACAACTCTCCTCTGGAAACACCATATATTTT	CASRPETGQLSSGNTIYF
TRBJ2-3	TRBV7-2	TRBD2	few	TGTGCCAGCAGCCCGACTCGACTAGCGGGGAACACAGATACGCAGTATTTT	CASSPTRLAGNTDTQYF
TRBJ2-3	TRBV20-1	.	.	TGCAGTGCTAGCCACGGACAGAGCACAGATACGCAGTATTTT	CSASHGQSTDTQYF
TRBJ1-5	TRBV6-6	.	many	TGTGCCAGCATCCAACAGGGAGGCAGCAATCAGCCCCAGCATTTT	CASIQQGGSNQPQHF
TRBJ2-5	TRBV11-2	.	few	TGTGCCAGCAGCTTCCTGACACGGCACGGAGGGACCCAGTACTTC	CASSFLTRHGGTQYF
TRBJ2-6	TRBV3-1	.	.	TGTGCCAGCAGCCAATCCTCGGCTGGGGCCAACGTCCTGACTTTC	CASSQSSAGANVLTF
TRBJ2-3	TRBV7-8	.	many	TGTGCCAGCAGCATAAAACAAACCTGGGCTAGCACAGATACGCAGTATTTT	CASSIKQTWASTDTQYF
TRBJ2-2	TRBV5-1	TRBD1	many	TGCGCCAGCAGCTGGGGACAGGGGGTGAGCACCGGGGAGCTGTTTTTT	CASSWGQGVSTGELFF
TRBJ1-1	TRBV7-3	.	.	TGTGCCAGCAGCGGGACGGCGAACACTGAAGCTTTCTTT	CASSGTANTEAFF
TRBJ2-2	TRBV18	TRBD1	.	TGTGCCAGCTCCCAACAGGGGGCGTTCGGGGAGCTGTTTTTT	CASSQQGAFGELFF
TRBJ1-1	TRBV2	TRBD1	few	TGTGCCAGCAGTGCGGACAGGGGTACCACTGAAGCTTTCTTT	CASSADRGTTEAFF
TRBJ2-1	TRBV7-3	.	few	TGTGCCAGCAGCTTGATGGGGACGTACAATGAGCAGTTCTTC	CASSLMGTYNEQFF
TRBJ1-5	TRBV24-1	.	few	TGTGCCACCAGTGCACAGGGCGTCAATCAGCCCCAGCATTTT	CATSAQGVNQPQHF
TRBJ1-5	TRBV10-1	TRBD1	many	TGCGCCACCTATAGGGTCCCGAAACAGGGGACCTTTAATCAGCCCCAGCATTTT	CATYRVPKQGTFNQPQHF
TRBJ2-1	TRBV7-3	.	.	TGTGCCAGCAGCTTCCCCGGCTATGGTGTGGAGCAGTTCTTC	CASSFPGYGVEQFF
TRBJ2-1	TRBV28	TRBD1	few	TGTGCCAGCAGTCCATCGGGACAGGGTATCGATGAGCAGTTCTTC	CASSPSGQGIDEQFF
TRBJ1-4	TRBV5-1	.	few	TGCGCCAGCAGCTTAAACCACGGGGGTAATGAAAAACTGTTTTTT	CASSLNHGGNEKLFF
TRBJ2-1	TRBV29-1	.	few	TGCAGCGTTGGGGGGTTGTACGCTGAGCAGTTCTTC	CSVGGLYAEQFF
TRBJ1-1	TRBV10-2	TRBD1	.	TGCGCCAGCACCTTAACAGGGGGCACTGAAGCTTTCTTT	CASTLTGGTEAFF
TRBJ2-2	TRBV5-1	.	many	TGCGCCAGCAGAACCGCGGGGTTGGGGACCGGGGAGCTGTTTTTT	CASRTAGLGTGELFF
TRBJ2-1	TRBV12-3/TRBV12-4	.	many	TGTGCCAGCAGTCCGAACACAGGGATGAGCTCCTACAATGAGCAGTTCTTC	CASSPNTGMSSYNEQFF
TRBJ1-2	TRBV11-2	.	many	TGTGCCAGCAGCTTATTACGTAGAAGGGAAGGCTACACCTTC	CASSLLRRREGYTF
TRBJ1-1	TRBV5-7	TRBD1	.	TGTGCCAGCAGCGGAGGGACAGTCATGAACACTGAAGCTTTCTTT	CASSGGTVMNTEAFF
TRBJ1-2	TRBV30	.	.	TGTGCCTGGAGTGCCGTCCCCACTAACTATGGCTACACCTTC	CAWSAVPTNYGYTF
TRBJ2-2	TRBV19	.	.	TGTGCCAGTAGTATACCCGGCAACCCCGGGGAGCTGTTTTTT	CASSIPGNPGELFF
TRBJ2-1	TRBV13	TRBD1	many	TGTGCCAGCAGCTTGGGGACAGGGGACGCTAGGGAGCAGTTCTTC	CASSLGTGDAREQFF
TRBJ2-5	TRBV7-8	TRBD2	.	TGTGCCAGCAGCCAGCGGGGGGCTAACCAAGAGACCCAGTACTTC	CASSQRGANQETQYF
TRBJ1-1	TRBV6-6	TRBD1	many	TGTGCCAGCAGTTCTGGGAAGGGACAGTTGAACACTGAAGCTTTCTTT	CASSSGKGQLNTEAFF
TRBJ1-2	TRBV7-9	TRBD1	.	TGTGCCAGCAGCTCTCATTGGGACAGCTATGGCTACACCTTC	CASSSHWDSYGYTF
TRBJ1-1	TRBV28	.	few	TGTGCCAGCAGTTTGAAGGCCCCCCGGGGAGCTTTCTTT	CASSLKAPRGAFF
TRBJ1-2	TRBV14	.	many	TGTGCCAGCAGCGGTTGGGCATATGGCTACACCTTC	CASSGWAYGYTF
TRBJ1-1	TRBV5-6	.	many	TGTGCCAGCAGCTTGTTGGGACGCAGGAACACTGAAGCTTTCTTT	CASSLLGRRNTEAFF